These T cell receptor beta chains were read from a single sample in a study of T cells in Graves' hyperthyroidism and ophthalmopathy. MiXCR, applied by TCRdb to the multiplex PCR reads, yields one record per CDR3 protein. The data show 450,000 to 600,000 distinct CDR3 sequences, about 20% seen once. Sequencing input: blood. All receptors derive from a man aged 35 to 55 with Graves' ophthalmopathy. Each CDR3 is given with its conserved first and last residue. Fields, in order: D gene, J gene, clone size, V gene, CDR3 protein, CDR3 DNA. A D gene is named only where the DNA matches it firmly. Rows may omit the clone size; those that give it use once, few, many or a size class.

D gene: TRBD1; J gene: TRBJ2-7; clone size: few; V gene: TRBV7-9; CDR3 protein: CASSLNMDRGYEQYF; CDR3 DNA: TGTGCCAGCAGCTTAAACATGGACAGGGGATACGAGCAGTACTTC
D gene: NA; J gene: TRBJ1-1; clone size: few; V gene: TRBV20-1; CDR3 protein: CSAPGTEAFF; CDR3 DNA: TGCAGTGCGCCGGGGACTGAAGCTTTCTTT
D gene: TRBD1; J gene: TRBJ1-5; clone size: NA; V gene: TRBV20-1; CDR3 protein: CSARETGGFQPQHF; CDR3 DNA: TGCAGTGCTAGGGAGACAGGGGGATTTCAGCCCCAGCATTTT
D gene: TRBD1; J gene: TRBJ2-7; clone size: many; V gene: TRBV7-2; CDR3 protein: CASSLAGQASYEQYF; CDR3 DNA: TGTGCCAGCAGCTTGGCGGGACAGGCCTCCTACGAGCAGTACTTC
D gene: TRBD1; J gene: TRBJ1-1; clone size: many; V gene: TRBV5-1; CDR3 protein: CASSLPPQGESTEAFF; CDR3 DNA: TGCGCCAGCAGCTTGCCGCCCCAGGGGGAGAGCACTGAAGCTTTCTTT
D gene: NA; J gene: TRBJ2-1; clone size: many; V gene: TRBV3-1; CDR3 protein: CASSNWGQADEQFF; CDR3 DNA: TGTGCCAGCAGCAACTGGGGTCAGGCGGATGAGCAGTTCTTC
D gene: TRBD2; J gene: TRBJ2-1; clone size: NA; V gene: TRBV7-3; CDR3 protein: CASSLSRLAGNNEQFF; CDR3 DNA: TGTGCCAGCAGCTTAAGCAGACTAGCGGGTAACAATGAGCAGTTCTTC
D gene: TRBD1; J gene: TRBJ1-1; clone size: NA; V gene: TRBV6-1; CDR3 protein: CASSGTGKKAFF; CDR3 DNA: TGTGCCAGCAGCGGGACAGGGAAGAAGGCTTTCTTT
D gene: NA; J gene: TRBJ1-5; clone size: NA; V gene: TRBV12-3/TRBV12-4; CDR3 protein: CASSPRGIGYSNRPQHF; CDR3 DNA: TGTGCCAGCAGTCCCCGGGGAATAGGGTACAGCAATCGGCCCCAGCATTTT
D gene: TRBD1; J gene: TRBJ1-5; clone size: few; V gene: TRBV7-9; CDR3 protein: CASSLTGTDQPQHF; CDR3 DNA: TGTGCCAGCAGCTTGACAGGGACCGATCAGCCCCAGCATTTT
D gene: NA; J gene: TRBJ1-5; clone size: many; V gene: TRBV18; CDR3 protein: CASSPRDGPVAQHF; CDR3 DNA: TGTGCCAGCTCACCCCGGGACGGACCAGTGGCCCAGCATTTT
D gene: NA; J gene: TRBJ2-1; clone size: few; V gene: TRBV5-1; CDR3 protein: CASSPRGIDNEQFF; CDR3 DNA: TGCGCCAGCAGCCCCCGGGGGATCGACAATGAGCAGTTCTTC
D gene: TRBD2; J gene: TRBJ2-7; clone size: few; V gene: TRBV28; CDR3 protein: CASSSPGLAGGRSYEQHF; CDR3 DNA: TGTGCCAGCAGCTCTCCGGGACTAGCGGGAGGCCGCTCCTACGAGCAGCACTTC
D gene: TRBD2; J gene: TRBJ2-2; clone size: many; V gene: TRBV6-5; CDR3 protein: CASSYPTSANTGELFF; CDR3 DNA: TGTGCCAGCAGTTACCCTACTAGCGCGAACACCGGGGAGCTGTTTTTT
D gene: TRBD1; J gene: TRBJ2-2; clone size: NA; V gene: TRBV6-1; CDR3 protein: CASSEQGASTGELFF; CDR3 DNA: TGTGCCAGCAGTGAGCAGGGGGCGTCCACCGGGGAGCTGTTTTTT
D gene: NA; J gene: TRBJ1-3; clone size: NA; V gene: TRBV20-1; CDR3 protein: CSARDRVGSFGNTIYF; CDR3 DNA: TGCAGTGCTAGAGATCGCGTGGGATCTTTCGGAAACACCATATATTTT
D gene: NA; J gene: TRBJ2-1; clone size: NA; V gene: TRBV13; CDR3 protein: CASSAPGGTGAHSYNEQFF; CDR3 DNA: TGTGCCAGCAGCGCACCGGGTGGTACGGGGGCCCATTCCTACAATGAGCAGTTCTTC
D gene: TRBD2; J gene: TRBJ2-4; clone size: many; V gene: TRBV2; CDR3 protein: CASQTSGRGVAKNIQYF; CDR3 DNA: TGTGCCAGCCAGACTAGCGGGAGAGGGGTAGCCAAAAACATTCAGTACTTC
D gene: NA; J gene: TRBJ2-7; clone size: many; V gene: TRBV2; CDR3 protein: CASSSRGRIYEQYF; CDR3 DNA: TGTGCCAGCAGTTCCCGGGGGCGGATTTACGAGCAGTACTTC
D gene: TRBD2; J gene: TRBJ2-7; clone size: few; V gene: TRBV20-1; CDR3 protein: CSAENLAGNYEQYF; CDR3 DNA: TGCAGTGCTGAAAATTTAGCGGGGAACTACGAGCAGTACTTC
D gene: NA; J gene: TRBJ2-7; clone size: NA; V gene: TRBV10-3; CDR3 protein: CAISEVRVRSYEQYF; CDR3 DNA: TGTGCCATCAGTGAGGTAAGGGTCCGGTCCTACGAGCAGTACTTC
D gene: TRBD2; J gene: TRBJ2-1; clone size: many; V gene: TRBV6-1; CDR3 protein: CASSYLLAGVYNEQFF; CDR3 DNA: TGTGCCAGCAGTTACCTTCTGGCGGGAGTCTACAATGAGCAGTTCTTC
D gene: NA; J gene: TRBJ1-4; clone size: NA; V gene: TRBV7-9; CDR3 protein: CASIGLNPNEKLFF; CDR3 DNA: TGTGCCAGCATCGGCCTTAATCCGAATGAAAAACTGTTTTTT
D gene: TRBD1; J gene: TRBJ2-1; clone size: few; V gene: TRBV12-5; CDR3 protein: CASSRDRVTDEQFF; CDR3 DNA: TGTGCTAGTTCACGGGACAGGGTCACCGATGAGCAGTTCTTC
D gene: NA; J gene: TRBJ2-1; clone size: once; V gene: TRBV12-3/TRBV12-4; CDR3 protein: CASSPSYEQFF; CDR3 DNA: TGTGCCAGCAGTCCCTCCTACGAGCAGTTCTTC
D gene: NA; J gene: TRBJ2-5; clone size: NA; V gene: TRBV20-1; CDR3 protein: CSARLPITQETQYF; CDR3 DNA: TGCAGTGCTAGACTTCCTATTACCCAAGAGACCCAGTACTTC